The following is a TCR beta chain sequence with its context. This sample is drawn from a study of shared clonotypes between healthy human individuals. CDR3 length equals 11 residues. Trimming took 3 bases from V and 4 from J, leaving 7 bases between them. CDR1 is DFQATT and CDR2 is SNEGSKA in the germline V gene (reference sequence). Produced via immunoSEQ multiplex PCR; TCRdb's table is partial and in-frame only. The sample has a few hundred thousand clones; roughly 97% are singletons. Everyone who donated was a Caucasian adult who lived in Nashville, Tennessee. The rearrangement links TRBV20-1 to TRBJ2-7, with D uncertain. Sequencing input: naive CD4+ T cells sorted from blood. The subset denotes: CD45RA+ positively selected. The TCR was taken from a woman younger than 45 in good health. CDR3 residues: CSASKKYEQYF. CDR3 bases: TGCAGTGCTAGTAAAAAGTACGAGCAGTACTTC.